The rows below give T cell receptor beta chains drawn from one sample of a study of cytomegalovirus exposure and HLA in healthy donors. The assay was immunoSEQ multiplex PCR, and TCRdb's table has in-frame clones only and misses some. The sample lists 150,000 to 200,000 clones; approximately 78% were seen once. The sample taken for sequencing was PBMCs. All receptors derive from a woman aged 45-65 years in good health and CMV-seropositive. CDR3s include the opening cysteine and the closing phenylalanine or tryptophan. D genes are given only for firm matches. Clone size is stated in some rows and not others, as once, few, many or a class when expanded.

>few|NA|TRBJ1-6|TRBV6-1
CASSEAYRGTPLHF
TGTGCCAGCAGTGAAGCGTATAGGGGGACACCCCTCCACTTT
>NA|NA|TRBJ2-7|TRBV19
CASSEGRTYEQYF
TGTGCCAGTAGTGAAGGCAGGACCTACGAGCAGTACTTC
>NA|NA|TRBJ1-1|TRBV5-1
CASSLGRSDTEAFF
TGCGCCAGCAGCTTGGGGAGGTCAGACACTGAAGCTTTCTTT
>NA|NA|TRBJ1-1|TRBV7-6
CASSQIGTEAFF
TGTGCCAGCAGCCAAATCGGGACTGAAGCTTTCTTT
>NA|TRBD2|TRBJ2-1|TRBV5-1
CASSSTWTSRFYNEQFF
TGCGCCAGCAGCTCTACATGGACTAGCCGATTTTACAATGAGCAGTTCTTC
>NA|NA|TRBJ1-1|TRBV9
CASSPVDRMGTEAFF
TGTGCCAGCAGCCCCGTCGACAGGATGGGCACTGAAGCTTTCTTT
>NA|TRBD1|TRBJ1-4|TRBV5-1
CASSPTGTAANEKLFF
TGCGCCAGCAGCCCCACCGGGACAGCGGCTAATGAAAAACTGTTTTTT
>NA|TRBD2|TRBJ2-1|TRBV11-2
CASSSLAGGQFF
TGTGCCAGCAGCTCCTTAGCGGGGGGGCAGTTCTTC
>NA|TRBD1|TRBJ2-7|TRBV5-1
CASSLAQGAYEQYF
TGCGCCAGCAGCTTGGCTCAGGGGGCCTACGAGCAGTACTTC
>NA|TRBD2|TRBJ2-1|TRBV6-6
CASIFAGGGNEQFF
TGTGCCAGCATTTTTGCGGGGGGCGGGAATGAGCAGTTCTTC
>few|NA|TRBJ2-1|TRBV20-1
CSVPTGNEQFF
TGCAGTGTTCCTACAGGTAATGAGCAGTTCTTC
>NA|NA|TRBJ1-2|TRBV6-1
CASMWAGLGGYTF
TGTGCCAGCATGTGGGCAGGACTCGGGGGCTACACCTTC
>NA|TRBD1|TRBJ1-1|TRBV6-5
CASSLGQGNTEAFF
TGTGCCAGCAGCCTGGGACAGGGGAACACTGAAGCTTTCTTT
>NA|TRBD1|TRBJ1-1|TRBV4-2
CASSQARGAEDTEAFF
TGTGCCAGCAGCCAAGCCAGGGGGGCTGAGGACACTGAAGCTTTCTTT
>NA|TRBD2|TRBJ2-1|TRBV9
CASSLTSGLFNEQFF
TGTGCCAGCAGTTTAACTAGCGGTCTGTTCAATGAGCAGTTCTTC
>NA|NA|TRBJ2-5|TRBV5-8
CASSRGTGLQETQYF
TGTGCCAGCAGCCGCGGGACCGGCCTACAAGAGACCCAGTACTTC
>NA|TRBD1|TRBJ1-1|TRBV19
CASSTQGSSNTEAFF
TGTGCCAGTAGTACACAGGGGTCTTCGAACACTGAAGCTTTCTTT
>NA|TRBD2|TRBJ2-3|TRBV5-1
CASSLALAGGSTDTQYF
TGCGCCAGCAGCTTGGCATTAGCGGGGGGGAGCACAGATACGCAGTATTTT
>NA|NA|TRBJ1-5|TRBV30
CAWSSRRGGGLGNQPQHF
TGTGCCTGGAGCTCCCGCCGGGGGGGAGGGCTAGGCAATCAGCCCCAGCATTTT
>NA|NA|TRBJ2-7|TRBV6-1
CASSGEFPSYEQYF
TGTGCCAGCAGTGGAGAGTTCCCCTCCTACGAGCAGTACTTC
>NA|NA|TRBJ1-2|TRBV7-9
CASSLGHSFSYGYTF
TGTGCCAGCAGCTTAGGACACTCCTTCTCCTATGGCTACACCTTC
>once|NA|TRBJ1-5|TRBV19
CASSIFGYSNQPQHF
TGTGCCAGTAGTATTTTCGGGTATAGCAATCAGCCCCAGCATTTT
>NA|NA|TRBJ2-7|TRBV5-1
CASSPVGGSYEQYF
TGCGCCAGCTCTCCCGTAGGGGGCTCCTACGAGCAGTACTTC
>NA|NA|TRBJ1-6|TRBV16
CASSQLIGGAHNSPLHF
TGTGCCAGCAGCCAATTAATCGGGGGGGCTCATAATTCACCCCTCCACTTT
>NA|TRBD2|TRBJ2-5|TRBV4-1
CASSLNGGGFQETQYF
TGCGCCAGCAGCCTAAACGGGGGGGGATTCCAAGAGACCCAGTACTTC
>NA|NA|TRBJ1-3|TRBV9
CASSGGGGNTIYF
TGTGCCAGCAGCGGGGGGGGCGGAAACACCATATATTTT
>once|TRBD2|TRBJ2-5|TRBV7-2
CASKPGGVPETQYF
TGTGCCAGCAAACCGGGGGGGGTCCCCGAGACCCAGTACTTC
>NA|NA|TRBJ2-1|TRBV5-5
CASSWPGREQFF
TGTGCCAGCAGCTGGCCGGGGAGAGAGCAGTTCTTC
>NA|TRBD1|TRBJ1-2|TRBV2
CASSGQGPNYGYTF
TGTGCCAGCAGTGGACAGGGTCCGAACTATGGCTACACCTTC